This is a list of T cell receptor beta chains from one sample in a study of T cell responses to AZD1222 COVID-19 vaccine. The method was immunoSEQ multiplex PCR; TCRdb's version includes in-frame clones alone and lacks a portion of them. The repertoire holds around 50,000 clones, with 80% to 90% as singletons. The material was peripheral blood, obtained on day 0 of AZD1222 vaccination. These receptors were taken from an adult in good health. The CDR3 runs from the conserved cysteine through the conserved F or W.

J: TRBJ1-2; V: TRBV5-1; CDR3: CASSLEGQGYGYTF
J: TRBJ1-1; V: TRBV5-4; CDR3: CASSMTPWEDTGPAFF
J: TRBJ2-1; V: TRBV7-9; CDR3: CASSSGMSQFEQFF
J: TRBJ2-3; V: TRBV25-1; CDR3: CASSEGTSGRPDTQYF
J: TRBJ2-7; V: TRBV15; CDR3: CATSLEGTGAYKQYF
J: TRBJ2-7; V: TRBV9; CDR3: CASSVGPTYEQYF
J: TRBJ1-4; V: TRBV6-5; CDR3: CASSSPGTTNEKLFF
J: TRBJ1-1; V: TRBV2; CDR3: CASSARGAGQTEAFF
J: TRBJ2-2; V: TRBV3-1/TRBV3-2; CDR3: CASSLYRGRANTGELFF
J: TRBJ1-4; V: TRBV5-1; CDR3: CASGLSNEKLFF
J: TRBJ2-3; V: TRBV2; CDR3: CASRRTDTQYF
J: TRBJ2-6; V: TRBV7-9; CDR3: CAGTSGRTGANVLTF
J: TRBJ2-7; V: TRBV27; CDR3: CASSFTGSHEQYF
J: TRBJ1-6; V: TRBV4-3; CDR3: CASSTGTAEYNSPLHF
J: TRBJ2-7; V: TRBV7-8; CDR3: CASSRDRDEQYF
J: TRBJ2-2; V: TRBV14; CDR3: CASSQTGGGELFF
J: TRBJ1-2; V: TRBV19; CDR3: CASTVGYYGYTF
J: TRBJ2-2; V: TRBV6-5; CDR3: CASGTRDMNTGELFF
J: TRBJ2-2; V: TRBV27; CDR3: CASSSPRVRNTGELFF
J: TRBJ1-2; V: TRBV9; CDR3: CASSVDTNRGYGYTF
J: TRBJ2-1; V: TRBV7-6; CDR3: CASSFWSGGSSYNEQFF
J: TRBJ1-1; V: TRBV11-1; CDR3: CASSSYRGNTEAFF
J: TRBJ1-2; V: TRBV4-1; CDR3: CASSQVGDLSGYTF
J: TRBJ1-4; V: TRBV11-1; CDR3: CASSLRTAFNEKLFF
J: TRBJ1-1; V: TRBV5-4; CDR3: CASSLELDRGNTEAFF
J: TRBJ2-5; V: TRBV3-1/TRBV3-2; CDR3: CASRKGGGTQYF
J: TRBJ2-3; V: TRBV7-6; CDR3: CASSLTLAGDVGTDTQYF
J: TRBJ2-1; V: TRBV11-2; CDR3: CASSFRGQYNEQFF
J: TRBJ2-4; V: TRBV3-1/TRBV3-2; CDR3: CASSQVRGNGTKNIQYF
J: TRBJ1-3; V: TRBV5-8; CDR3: CASSWGRTSGNTIYF
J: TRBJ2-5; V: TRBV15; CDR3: CATSRDQGAETQYF
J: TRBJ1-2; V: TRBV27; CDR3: CASSLWAGELLGYTF
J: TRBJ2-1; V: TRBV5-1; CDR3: CASSLEGLAAAEGFF
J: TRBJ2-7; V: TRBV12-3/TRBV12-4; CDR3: CASSPNPLREQYF
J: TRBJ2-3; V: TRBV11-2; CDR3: CASSLVAGVADTQYF
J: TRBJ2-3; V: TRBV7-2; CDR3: CASRPAGGSTDTQYF
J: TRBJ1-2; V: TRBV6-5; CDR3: CASSRQGDGGYTF
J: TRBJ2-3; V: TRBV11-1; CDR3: CASSYSGTQYF
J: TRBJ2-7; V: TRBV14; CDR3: CASSQVRTGFVTPHGQYF
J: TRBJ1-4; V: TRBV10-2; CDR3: CASRTDRATNEKLFF
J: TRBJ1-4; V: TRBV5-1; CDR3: CASSSQQETNEKLFF